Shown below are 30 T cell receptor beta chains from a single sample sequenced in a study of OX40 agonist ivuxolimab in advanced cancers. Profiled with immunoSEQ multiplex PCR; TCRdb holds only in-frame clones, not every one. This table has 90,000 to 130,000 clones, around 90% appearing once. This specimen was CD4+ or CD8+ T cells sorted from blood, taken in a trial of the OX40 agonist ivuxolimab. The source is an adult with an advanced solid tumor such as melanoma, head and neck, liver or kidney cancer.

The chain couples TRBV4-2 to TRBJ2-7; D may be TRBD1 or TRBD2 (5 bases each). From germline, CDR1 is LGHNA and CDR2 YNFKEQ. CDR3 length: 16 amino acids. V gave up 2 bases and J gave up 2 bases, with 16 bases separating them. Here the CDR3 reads CASSQSDRDRPYEQYF. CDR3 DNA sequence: TGTGCCAGCAGCCAATCCGACCGGGACCGGCCCTACGAGCAGTACTTC.

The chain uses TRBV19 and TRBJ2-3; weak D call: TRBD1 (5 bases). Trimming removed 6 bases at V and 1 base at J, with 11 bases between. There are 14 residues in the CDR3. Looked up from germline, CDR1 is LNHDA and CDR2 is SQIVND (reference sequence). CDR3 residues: CASRVQVGTDTQYF. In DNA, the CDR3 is TGTGCCAGTAGGGTACAGGTTGGCACAGATACGCAGTATTTT.

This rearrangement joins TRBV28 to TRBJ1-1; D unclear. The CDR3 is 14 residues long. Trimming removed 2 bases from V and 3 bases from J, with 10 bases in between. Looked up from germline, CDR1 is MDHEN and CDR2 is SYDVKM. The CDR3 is CASSLSGLHTEAFF. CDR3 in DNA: TGTGCCAGCAGTTTAAGTGGCCTGCACACTGAAGCTTTCTTT.

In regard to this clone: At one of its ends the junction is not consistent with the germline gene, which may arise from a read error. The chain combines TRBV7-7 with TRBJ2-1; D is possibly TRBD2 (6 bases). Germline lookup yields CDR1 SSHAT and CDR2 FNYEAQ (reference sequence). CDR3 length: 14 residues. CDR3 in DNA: TGTGCTAGCAGCCTGGGGGGTCCATACAATGAGCAGTTCTTC. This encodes CASSLGGPYNEQFF.

The CDR3 nucleotides read TGTGCCAGCAGCTCAGACAGGTGGGCCTACGAGCAGTACTTC. Amino acids: CASSSDRWAYEQYF. This chain uses TRBV5-4 with TRBJ2-7; D may be TRBD1 (6 bases). Trimming took 3 bases from V and 2 from J, leaving 12 bases between them. CDR3 length: 14 residues. CDR1 is SGHNT, CDR2 YYREEE, per germline (reference sequence).

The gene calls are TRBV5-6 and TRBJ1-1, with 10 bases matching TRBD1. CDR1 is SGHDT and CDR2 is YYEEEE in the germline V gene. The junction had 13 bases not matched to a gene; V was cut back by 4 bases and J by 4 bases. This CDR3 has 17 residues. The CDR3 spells CASSKVMTGGWGTEAFF. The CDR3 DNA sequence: TGTGCCAGCAGCAAAGTTATGACAGGGGGCTGGGGCACTGAAGCTTTCTTT. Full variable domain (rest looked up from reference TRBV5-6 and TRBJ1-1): DAGVTQSPTHLIKTRGQQVTLRCSPKSGHDTVSWYQQALGQGPQFIFQYYEEEERQRGNFPDRFSGHQFPNYSSELNVNALLLGDSALYLCASSKVMTGGWGTEAFFGQGTRLTVV.

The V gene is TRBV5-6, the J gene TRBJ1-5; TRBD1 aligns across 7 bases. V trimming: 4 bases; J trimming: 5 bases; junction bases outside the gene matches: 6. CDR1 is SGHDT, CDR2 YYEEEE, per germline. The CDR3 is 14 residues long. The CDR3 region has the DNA TGTGCCAGCAGCACCCGGACAGGCTATCAGCCCCAGCATTTT. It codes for CASSTRTGYQPQHF.

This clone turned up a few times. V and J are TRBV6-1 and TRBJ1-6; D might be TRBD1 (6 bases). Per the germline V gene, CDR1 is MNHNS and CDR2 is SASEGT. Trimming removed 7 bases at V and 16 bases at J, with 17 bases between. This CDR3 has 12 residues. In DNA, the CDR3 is TGTGCCAGCACAACGTCAGGGGACCTTCTCCACTTT. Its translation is CASTTSGDLLHF.

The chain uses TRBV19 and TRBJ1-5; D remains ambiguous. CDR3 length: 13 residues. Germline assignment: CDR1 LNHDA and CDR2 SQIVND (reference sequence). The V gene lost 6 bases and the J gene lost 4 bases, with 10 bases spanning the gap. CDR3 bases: TGTGCCAGTAGCCTAGACGAGAATCAGCCCCAGCATTTT. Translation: CASSLDENQPQHF.

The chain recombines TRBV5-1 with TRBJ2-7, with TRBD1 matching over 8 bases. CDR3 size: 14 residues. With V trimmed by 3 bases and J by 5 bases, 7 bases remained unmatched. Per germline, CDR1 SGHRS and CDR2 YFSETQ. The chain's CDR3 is CASSSLTGANEQYF. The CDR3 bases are TGCGCCAGCAGCTCCCTGACAGGGGCCAACGAGCAGTACTTC. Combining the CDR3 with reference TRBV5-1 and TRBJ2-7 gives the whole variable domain KAGVTQTPRYLIKTRGQQVTLSCSPISGHRSVSWYQQTPGQGLQFLFEYFSETQRNKGNFPGRFSGRQFSNSRSEMNVSTLELGDSALYLCASSSLTGANEQYFGPGTRLTVT.

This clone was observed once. The CDR3 nucleotides read TGTGCCAGCAGTGAGTTCGGAAGGGGCCCCTCGCGCGCTTTCTTT. This codes for CASSEFGRGPSRAFF. V is TRBV25-1 and J is TRBJ1-1, with a tentative D call TRBD1 (5 bases). The CDR3 sequence is 15 residues long. CDR1 and CDR2 (germline): MGHDK, SYGVNS. Trimming took 3 bases from V and 11 from J, leaving 22 bases between them.

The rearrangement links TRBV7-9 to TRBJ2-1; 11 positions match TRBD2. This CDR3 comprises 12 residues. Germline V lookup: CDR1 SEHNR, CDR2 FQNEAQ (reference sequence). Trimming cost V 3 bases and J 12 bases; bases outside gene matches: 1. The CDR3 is CASSLGTSGQFF. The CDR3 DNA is TGTGCCAGCAGCTTGGGGACTAGCGGGCAGTTCTTC.

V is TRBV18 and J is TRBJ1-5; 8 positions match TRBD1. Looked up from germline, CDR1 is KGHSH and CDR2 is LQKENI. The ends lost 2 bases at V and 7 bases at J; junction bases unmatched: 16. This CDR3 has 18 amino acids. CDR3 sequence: CASSPGLKSQGAGQPQHF. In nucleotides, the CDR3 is TGTGCCAGCTCACCAGGGTTAAAGAGTCAGGGGGCGGGACAGCCCCAGCATTTT.

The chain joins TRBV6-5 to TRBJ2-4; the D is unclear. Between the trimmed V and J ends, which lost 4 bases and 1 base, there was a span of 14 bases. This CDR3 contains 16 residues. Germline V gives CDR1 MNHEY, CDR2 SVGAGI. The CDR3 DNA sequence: TGTGCCAGCAGTTGGGATCGGCGGACGGCCAAAAACATTCAGTACTTC. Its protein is CASSWDRRTAKNIQYF.

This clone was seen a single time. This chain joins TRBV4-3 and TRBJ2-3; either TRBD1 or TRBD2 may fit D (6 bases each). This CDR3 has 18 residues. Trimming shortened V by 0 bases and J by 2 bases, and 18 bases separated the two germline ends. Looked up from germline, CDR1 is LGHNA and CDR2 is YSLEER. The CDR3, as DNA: TGCGCCAGCAGCCAAGAACTTTACAGGGACTCTAACACAGATACGCAGTATTTT. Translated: CASSQELYRDSNTDTQYF.

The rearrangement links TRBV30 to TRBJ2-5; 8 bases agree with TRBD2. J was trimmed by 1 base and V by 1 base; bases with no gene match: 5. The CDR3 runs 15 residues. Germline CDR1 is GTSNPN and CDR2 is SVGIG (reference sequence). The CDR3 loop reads CAWSAAAGGQETQYF. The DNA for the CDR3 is TGTGCCTGGAGTGCTGCTGCGGGAGGCCAAGAGACCCAGTACTTC.

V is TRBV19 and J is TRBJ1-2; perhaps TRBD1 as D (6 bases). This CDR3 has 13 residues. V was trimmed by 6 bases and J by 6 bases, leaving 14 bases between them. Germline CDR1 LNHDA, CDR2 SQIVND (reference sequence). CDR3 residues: CASRLRGRNGYTF. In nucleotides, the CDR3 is TGTGCCAGTAGACTCAGGGGTAGGAATGGCTACACCTTC.

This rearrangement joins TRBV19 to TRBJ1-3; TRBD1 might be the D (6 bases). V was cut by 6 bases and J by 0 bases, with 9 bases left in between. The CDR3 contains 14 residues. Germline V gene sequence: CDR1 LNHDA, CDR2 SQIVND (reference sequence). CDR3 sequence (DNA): TGTGCCAGTAGCGGACAGTCCTCTGGAAACACCATATATTTT. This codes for CASSGQSSGNTIYF. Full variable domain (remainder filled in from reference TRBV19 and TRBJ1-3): DGGITQSPKYLFRKEGQNVTLSCEQNLNHDAMYWYRQDPGQGLRLIYYSQIVNDFQKGDIAEGYSVSREKKESFPLTVTSAQKNPTAFYLCASSGQSSGNTIYFGEGSWLTVV.

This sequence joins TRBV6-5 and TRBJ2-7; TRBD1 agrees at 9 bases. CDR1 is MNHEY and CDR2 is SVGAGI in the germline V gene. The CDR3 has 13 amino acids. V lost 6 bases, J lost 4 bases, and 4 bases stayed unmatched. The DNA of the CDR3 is TGTGCCAGCAGGACAGGGGGTAGTTACGAGCAGTACTTC. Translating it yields CASRTGGSYEQYF.

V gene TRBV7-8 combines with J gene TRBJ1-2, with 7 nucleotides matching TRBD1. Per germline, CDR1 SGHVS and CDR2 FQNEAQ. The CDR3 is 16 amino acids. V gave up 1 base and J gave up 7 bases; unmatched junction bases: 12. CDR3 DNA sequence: TGTGCCAGCAGCTTAGGGACGGGGTTCTCAGGGGGTGGCTACACCTTC. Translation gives CASSLGTGFSGGGYTF.

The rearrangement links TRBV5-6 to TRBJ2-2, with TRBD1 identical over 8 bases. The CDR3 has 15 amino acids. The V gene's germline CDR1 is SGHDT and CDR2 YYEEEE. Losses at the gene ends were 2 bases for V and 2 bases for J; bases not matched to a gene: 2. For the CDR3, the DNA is TGTGCCAGCAGCTTCGGGACAGGCAACACCGGGGAGCTGTTTTTT. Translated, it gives CASSFGTGNTGELFF.

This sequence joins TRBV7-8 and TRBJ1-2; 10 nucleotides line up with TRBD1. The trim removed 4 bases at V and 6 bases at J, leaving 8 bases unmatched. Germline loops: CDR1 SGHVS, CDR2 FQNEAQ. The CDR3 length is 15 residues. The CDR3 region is CASSSWTGGGNGYTF. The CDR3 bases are TGTGCCAGCAGCTCTTGGACAGGGGGAGGCAATGGCTACACCTTC. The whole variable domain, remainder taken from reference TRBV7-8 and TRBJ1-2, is GAGVSQSPRYKVAKRGQDVALRCDPISGHVSLFWYQQALGQGPEFLTYFQNEAQLDKSGLPSDRFFAERPEGSVSTLKIQRTQQEDSAVYLCASSSWTGGGNGYTFGSGTRLTVV.

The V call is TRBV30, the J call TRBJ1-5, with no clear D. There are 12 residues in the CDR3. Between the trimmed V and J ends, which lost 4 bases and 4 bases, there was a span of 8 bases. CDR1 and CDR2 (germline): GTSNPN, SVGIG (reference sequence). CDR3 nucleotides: TGTGCCTGGAATCTTGTAAATCAGCCCCAGCATTTT. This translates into CAWNLVNQPQHF.

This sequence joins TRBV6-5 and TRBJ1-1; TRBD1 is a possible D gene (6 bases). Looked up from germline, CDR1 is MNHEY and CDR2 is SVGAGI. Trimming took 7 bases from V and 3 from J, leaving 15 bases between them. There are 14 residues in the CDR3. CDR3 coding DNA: TGTGCCAGCATCATCGGGGGCGCCGACACTGAAGCTTTCTTT. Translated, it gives CASIIGGADTEAFF.

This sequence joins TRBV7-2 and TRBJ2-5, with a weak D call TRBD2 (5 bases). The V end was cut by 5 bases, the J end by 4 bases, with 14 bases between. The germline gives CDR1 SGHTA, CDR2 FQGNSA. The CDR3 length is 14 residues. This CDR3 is CASSLGTGIETQYF. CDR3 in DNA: TGTGCCAGCAGCCTAGGAACCGGGATAGAGACCCAGTACTTC.

CDR3: CASRAIYEQYF. The CDR3 nucleotides read TGTGCCAGCAGAGCTATCTACGAGCAGTACTTC. The chain combines TRBV28 with TRBJ2-7; no firm D call. V was clipped by 6 bases and J by 3 bases, with 6 bases between them. CDR1 is MDHEN, CDR2 SYDVKM, per germline. This CDR3 spans 11 amino acids.

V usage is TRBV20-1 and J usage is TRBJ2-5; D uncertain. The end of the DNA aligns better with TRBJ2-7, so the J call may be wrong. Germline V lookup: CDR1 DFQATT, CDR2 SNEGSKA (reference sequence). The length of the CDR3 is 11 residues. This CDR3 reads CSVPTYNEQYF. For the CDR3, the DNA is TGCAGTGTTCCGACTTATAACGAGCAGTACTTC.

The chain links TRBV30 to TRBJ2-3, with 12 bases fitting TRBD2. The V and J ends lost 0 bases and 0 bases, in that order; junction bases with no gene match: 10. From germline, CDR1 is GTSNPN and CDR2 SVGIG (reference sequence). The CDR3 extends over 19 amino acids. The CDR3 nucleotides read TGTGCCTGGAGTGTACTCCGAGCTAGCGGGAGGGCCAGCACAGATACGCAGTATTTT. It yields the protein CAWSVLRASGRASTDTQYF.

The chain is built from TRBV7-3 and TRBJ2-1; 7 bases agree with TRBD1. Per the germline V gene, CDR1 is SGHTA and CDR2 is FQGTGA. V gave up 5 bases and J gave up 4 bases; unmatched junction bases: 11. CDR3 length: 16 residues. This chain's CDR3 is CASSRGGLGGYNEQFF. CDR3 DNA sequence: TGTGCCAGCAGCCGAGGGGGCCTAGGAGGTTACAATGAGCAGTTCTTC.

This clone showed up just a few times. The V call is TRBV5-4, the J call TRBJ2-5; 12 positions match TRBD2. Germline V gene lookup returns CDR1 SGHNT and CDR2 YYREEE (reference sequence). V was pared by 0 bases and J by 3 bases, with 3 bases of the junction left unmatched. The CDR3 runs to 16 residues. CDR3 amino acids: CASSLGLAGEKETQYF. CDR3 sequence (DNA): TGTGCCAGCAGCTTGGGACTAGCGGGAGAGAAAGAGACCCAGTACTTC.